These 18 T cell receptor beta chains came from one sample sequenced in a study of T cell repertoires in cytomegalovirus infection. From the reads, TCRdb called clonotypes with MiXCR, one entry per CDR3 protein. The sample gives 900,000 to 950,000 distinct CDR3 sequences, under 40% of which show up once; over 10% is in the top ten. Their recognized antigens are unknown. Source: cultured CD8+ T cells from PBMCs, taken from culture after CMV antigen stimulation. These receptor sequences come from a human donor in good health (CMV status not recorded). Some clones in this sample may be carry-over from other donors' samples.

This clonotype has only one observation. V and J are TRBV18 and TRBJ2-7; D unresolved. The CDR3 covers 14 residues. V lost 6 bases and J 5 bases, leaving 17 bases between the germline ends. Germline loops: CDR1 KGHSH, CDR2 LQKENI. DNA of the CDR3: TGTGCCAGCTCGCTAAAAAAACCCCGGGACGAGCAGTACTTC. This codes for CASSLKKPRDEQYF.

This clonotype has more than one count but fewer than ten. The rearrangement joins TRBV4-1 to TRBJ2-2, with D perhaps TRBD2 (6 bases). Trimming left V 0 bases short and J 4 bases short, with 9 bases between. Germline CDR1 reads MGHRA; CDR2 reads YSYEKL. This CDR3 comprises 15 residues. The CDR3 nucleotides read TGCGCCAGCAGCCAAGAGGAGGGGAGCACCGGGGAGCTGTTTTTT. Translated, it gives CASSQEEGSTGELFF.

The table lists this clonotype with a few counts. The rearrangement joins TRBV7-6 to TRBJ1-1; no definite D call. The CDR3 runs to 15 residues. Trimming cost V 3 bases and J 1 base, with 12 bases left between them. CDR1 is SGHVS, CDR2 FNYEAQ, per germline. The CDR3 protein is CASSLYREQNTEAFF. CDR3 DNA sequence: TGTGCCAGCAGCTTGTATAGGGAGCAGAACACTGAAGCTTTCTTT.

This chain joins TRBV5-4 and TRBJ1-2, with 12 bases identical to TRBD1. Per germline, CDR1 SGHNT and CDR2 YYREEE (reference sequence). After removal of 6 bases from V and 0 bases from J, the junction contained 6 bases not matched to a gene. The CDR3 extends over 16 amino acids. The CDR3 loop is CASINRDRGPNYGYTF. Written as DNA, the CDR3 is TGTGCCAGCATCAACCGGGACAGGGGGCCTAACTATGGCTACACCTTC.

The V and J genes are TRBV12-3 or TRBV12-4 and TRBJ2-5, with D perhaps TRBD2 (5 bases). V was trimmed by 8 bases and J by 1 base, leaving 11 bases between them. There are 13 residues in the CDR3. In nucleotides, the CDR3 is TGTGCCAGCTCACGGGGATTCCAAGAGACCCAGTACTTC. Amino acid sequence: CASSRGFQETQYF.

This clonotype occurred a few times. This rearrangement joins TRBV28 to TRBJ1-1, with TRBD1 matching 12 bases. Trimming at V came to 3 bases and at J to 4 bases, leaving 6 bases not matched to a gene. Germline CDR1 reads MDHEN; CDR2 reads SYDVKM. There are 16 residues in the CDR3. The CDR3 protein is CASSLGTGGFSTEAFF. DNA for the CDR3: TGTGCCAGCAGTTTGGGGACAGGGGGCTTTAGCACTGAAGCTTTCTTT.

In its sample, this clonotype was seen a few times. Written as DNA, the CDR3 is TGTGCCAGCAGCGTAGACAGGGGTGAGCAGTTCTTC. Translating it yields CASSVDRGEQFF. The rearrangement links TRBV7-3 to TRBJ2-1, with 8 nucleotides matching TRBD1. Unmatched junction bases numbered 3, after V lost 5 bases and J lost 9 bases. The V gene's germline CDR1 is SGHTA and CDR2 FQGTGA. There are 12 residues in the CDR3.

This clonotype occurred a few times. The rearrangement uses TRBV11-2 and TRBJ2-3, with TRBD2 identical over 7 bases. The CDR3 totals 16 residues. Germline V CDR1 and CDR2: SGHAT, FQNNGV. The V segment lost 0 bases and the J segment 2 bases; nucleotides outside the gene matches: 5. The CDR3 DNA follows: TGTGCCAGCAGCTTAGATATGGGGGGGGACACAGATACGCAGTATTTT. Residues: CASSLDMGGDTDTQYF.

There are many counts of this clonotype. The chain has TRBV7-2 and TRBJ2-3, with D perhaps TRBD1 or TRBD2 (5 bases each). There are 11 residues in the CDR3. The germline V and J ends were trimmed by 7 bases and 11 bases, with 13 bases remaining between them. Germline CDR1 SGHTA, CDR2 FQGNSA. The CDR3 sequence is CASTGAGGQYF. DNA of the CDR3: TGTGCCAGCACCGGGGCAGGAGGGCAGTATTTT.

In this sample, this clonotype turned up a few times. The rearrangement uses TRBV10-3 and TRBJ2-7; 11 bases fit TRBD2. The CDR3 totals 15 residues. Germline V CDR1 and CDR2: ENHRY, SYGVKD. The trim removed 5 bases at V and 0 bases at J, leaving 3 bases unmatched. In DNA form, the CDR3 reads TGTGCCATCAGTCCGACTAGCGGGGTCTCCTACGAGCAGTACTTC. This sequence encodes CAISPTSGVSYEQYF.

There are a few counts of this clonotype. CDR3 nucleotide sequence: TGTGCCAGCAGAACCATCATGGATAGCAATCAGCCCCAGCATTTT. Its protein product is CASRTIMDSNQPQHF. The V and J genes are TRBV28 and TRBJ1-5; D not resolved. CDR1 is MDHEN and CDR2 is SYDVKM in the germline V gene. The CDR3 totals 15 residues. The V end was cut by 6 bases, the J end by 0 bases, with 12 bases between.

The chain joins TRBV11-2 to TRBJ2-4; possible D gene TRBD1, 5 bases. The germline V gene has CDR1 SGHAT and CDR2 FQNNGV. The V gene lost 0 bases and the J gene lost 3 bases, with 9 bases spanning the gap. The CDR3 totals 15 residues. The DNA of the CDR3 is TGTGCCAGCAGCTTAGAGTCACAGGTCAAAAACATTCAGTACTTC. This translates into CASSLESQVKNIQYF.

V gene TRBV9 combines with J gene TRBJ2-7; 10 nucleotides agree with TRBD2. This CDR3 spans 15 amino acids. The V and J ends lost 0 bases and 5 bases, in that order; junction bases with no gene match: 5. In germline, CDR1 is SGDLS, CDR2 YYNGEE. CDR3 nucleotide sequence: TGTGCCAGCAGCGTAGCAAGCGGGGGGGCCGACGAGCAGTACTTC. It encodes CASSVASGGADEQYF.

This chain uses TRBV7-9 with TRBJ2-7, with a tentative D call TRBD1 (5 bases). V was clipped by 2 bases and J by 5 bases, with 16 bases between them. Germline V gene lookup returns CDR1 SEHNR and CDR2 FQNEAQ (reference sequence). This CDR3 spans 15 amino acids. CDR3 protein: CASSLKGQKTDEQYF. The CDR3 DNA sequence: TGTGCCAGCAGCTTAAAGGGCCAGAAGACAGACGAGCAGTACTTC.

Turning to this clonotype: A clone one base away is much larger, so this may be a read error. The chain combines TRBV12-3 or TRBV12-4 with TRBJ1-2; a weak D match, TRBD1 (6 bases). V was pared by 6 bases and J by 8 bases, with 16 bases between. CDR3 length: 13 residues. The CDR3 bases are TGTGCCAGCAGATCCGGGACAATCACGGGCTACACCTTC. Protein product: CASRSGTITGYTF.

The chain uses TRBV5-5 and TRBJ2-5; weak D call: TRBD1 (5 bases). Trimming pared 4 bases from V and 6 bases from J, leaving 16 bases between. The germline V gene has CDR1 SGHKS and CDR2 YYEKEE (reference sequence). The CDR3 runs 14 residues. The CDR3 is CASSPTRQGKTQYF. The CDR3 DNA sequence: TGTGCCAGCAGCCCGACACGTCAGGGAAAGACCCAGTACTTC. Filled out from reference TRBV5-5 and TRBJ2-5, the complete variable domain reads DAGVTQSPTHLIKTRGQQVTLRCSPISGHKSVSWYQQVLGQGPQFIFQYYEKEERGRGNFPDRFSARQFPNYSSELNVNALLLGDSALYLCASSPTRQGKTQYFGPGTRLLVL.

V gene TRBV19 combines with J gene TRBJ1-1; 11 bases map to TRBD1. The V gene's germline CDR1 is LNHDA and CDR2 SQIVND (reference sequence). V trimming: 4 bases; J trimming: 5 bases; junction bases outside the gene matches: 9. The CDR3 runs to 16 residues. The CDR3 DNA sequence: TGTGCCAGTAGTACCTGGACAGGGGGCGTCTGGACTGAAGCTTTCTTT. Its protein product is CASSTWTGGVWTEAFF.

This clonotype was seen more than once but under ten times. The genes are TRBV7-6 and TRBJ2-7; D unresolved. The germline V gene encodes CDR1 SGHVS and CDR2 FNYEAQ. This CDR3 contains 15 residues. The V end lost 6 bases, the J end lost 1 base, and 16 bases lay between the germline ends. The CDR3 DNA reads as TGTGCCAGCAGTACCCTTGAAACCTCATCCTACGAGCAGTACTTC. Translating it yields CASSTLETSSYEQYF.